This T cell receptor (beta chain) was documented in a study of shared clonotypes between healthy human individuals. Study summary: A couple of female and a few male donors aged 18 to 49 were enrolled.

Profiled with immunoSEQ multiplex PCR; TCRdb holds only in-frame clones, not every one. The data contain 450,000 to 500,000 clones, around 73% of them singletons. There are 15 residues in the CDR3. CDR1 and CDR2 (germline): MNHEY, SVGAGI. V trimming: 10 bases; J trimming: 0 bases; junction bases outside the gene matches: 5. Sequencing input: PBMCs. The chain combines TRBV6-5 with TRBJ1-6, with 8 bases lining up with TRBD1. The clonotype comes from a middle-aged woman in good health. Some clones in this sample may be carry-over from other donors' samples. CDR3 residues: CATRQGSSYNSPLHF. The CDR3 bases are TGTGCCACCAGACAGGGGAGCTCCTATAATTCACCCCTCCACTTT.